This TCR beta chain came from a study of control samples from healthy donors and cancer patients. This clone was seen just once. Repertoires were generated with immunoSEQ multiplex PCR, while TCRdb's copy carries only in-frame clones and drops some. The sample lists 85,000 to 100,000 clones; 85% to 95% were seen once. The CDR3 covers 14 residues. Germline CDR1 and CDR2: MDHEN and SYDVKM. The V and J ends lost 3 bases and 4 bases, in that order; junction bases with no gene match: 5. Sequences were obtained from blood. The V and J genes are TRBV28 and TRBJ1-1; 7 positions agree with TRBD1. The receptor was derived from a man aged 18 to 30 in good health. CDR3 sequence: CASSFRDRITEAFF. The CDR3 nucleotides read TGTGCCAGCAGTTTTAGGGACAGAATCACTGAAGCTTTCTTT.